Following are 26 T cell receptor beta chains from one sample sequenced in a study of a mutant IDH1 vaccine in newly diagnosed glioma. Generated by immunoSEQ multiplex PCR, the TCRdb table keeps only in-frame clones and is missing some. Here the sample spans approximately 41,000 clones, 85% to 90% being singletons. Time point in this sample: week 35, safety follow-up. Each dose of the vaccine consisted of 300 ug of mutant IDH1 20-mer peptide, with topical imiquimod. Their recognized antigens are unknown. The specimen was PBMCs, collected from a glioma patient whose treatment included an IDH1 peptide vaccine. All receptors derive from a man in his forties with glioma.

The chain has TRBV28 and TRBJ1-4, with 8 bases lining up with TRBD1. The CDR3 loop spans 15 amino acids. Germline loops: CDR1 MDHEN, CDR2 SYDVKM. Unmatched junction bases numbered 1, after V lost 4 bases and J lost 0 bases. CDR3 bases: TGTGCCAGCAGTTCGGACAGGGCAACTAATGAAAAACTGTTTTTT. It translates to CASSSDRATNEKLFF.

The genes are TRBV5-6 and TRBJ1-2; D not certain. The CDR3 is 14 amino acids. The ends were cut back, 0 bases at V and 2 bases at J, with 8 bases in the middle. CDR1 is SGHDT, CDR2 YYEEEE, per germline. Written as DNA, the CDR3 is TGTGCCAGCAGCTTGGTACGGGGAAACTATGGCTACACCTTC. The encoded protein is CASSLVRGNYGYTF.

The chain couples TRBV25-1 to TRBJ1-1; no clear D gene. The V end lost 0 bases, the J end lost 4 bases, and 15 bases lay between the germline ends. The CDR3 totals 16 residues. Germline V lookup: CDR1 MGHDK, CDR2 SYGVNS. DNA for the CDR3: TGTGCCAGCAGTGAATATTCCCCGGTCTCTCGCACTGAAGCTTTCTTT. Translated, it gives CASSEYSPVSRTEAFF.

In its sample, this clone was seen once. This chain uses TRBV6-1 with TRBJ1-6, with 8 bases that match TRBD1. This CDR3 contains 15 residues. Germline V gives CDR1 MNHNS, CDR2 SASEGT. V lost 5 bases and J lost 4; bases outside the gene matches: 4. The CDR3 sequence: CASSLRGLYNSPLHF. The DNA of the CDR3 is TGTGCCAGCAGTCTCAGGGGGCTGTATAATTCACCCCTCCACTTT.

The chain links TRBV27 to TRBJ2-6, with unresolved D. CDR1 MNHEY and CDR2 SMNVEV come from the germline V gene (reference sequence). CDR3 size: 16 residues. Trimming pared 7 bases from V and 1 base from J, leaving 14 bases between. CDR3 sequence: CASTALGFSGANVLTF. Written as DNA, the CDR3 is TGTGCCAGCACCGCCTTGGGGTTTTCTGGGGCCAACGTCCTGACTTTC.

The chain combines TRBV6-4 with TRBJ1-5; D might be TRBD1 (6 bases). Trimming shortened V by 3 bases and J by 4 bases, and 7 bases separated the two germline ends. The CDR3 is 13 amino acids. Germline CDR1 MRHNA, CDR2 SNTAGT. The CDR3 reads CASSEGANQPQHF. Here the CDR3 DNA reads TGTGCCAGCAGTGAGGGGGCAAATCAGCCCCAGCATTTT.

This clone came up a few times. V is TRBV7-2 and J is TRBJ1-5; 7 bases fit TRBD1. Germline assignment: CDR1 SGHTA and CDR2 FQGNSA. This CDR3 is 13 amino acids long. With V trimmed by 4 bases and J by 11 bases, 8 bases remained unmatched. This CDR3 reads CASSSRDSSAQHF. The CDR3 DNA sequence: TGTGCCAGCAGCTCGCGGGACAGCTCGGCCCAGCATTTT.

V and J are TRBV28 and TRBJ1-1; 8 positions agree with TRBD1. The trim removed 6 bases at V and 10 bases at J, leaving 10 bases unmatched. From germline, CDR1 is MDHEN and CDR2 SYDVKM. This CDR3 comprises 13 residues. The CDR3 coding sequence is TGTGCCAGCAGCCGACCGGACAGGGAAAGAGCTTTCTTT. Translation gives CASSRPDRERAFF.

The genes are TRBV2 and TRBJ1-1; D not resolved. The CDR3 has 15 residues. Germline CDR1 SNHLY, CDR2 FYNNEI. V gave up 6 bases and J gave up 5 bases, with 19 bases separating them. DNA for the CDR3: TGTGCCAGCAGAGATGTGATGGGGATGATGACTGAAGCTTTCTTT. Amino acids: CASRDVMGMMTEAFF.

V usage is TRBV11-1 and J usage is TRBJ1-3; D possibly corresponds to TRBD1 (5 bases). Germline CDR1 is SGHAT and CDR2 is FQDESV (reference sequence). The CDR3 consists of 14 residues. Trimming removed 5 bases from V and 2 bases from J, with 10 bases in between. For the CDR3, the DNA is TGTGCCAGCAGCAGCAAAGGGGCTGGAAACACCATATATTTT. Residues: CASSSKGAGNTIYF.

The V call is TRBV9, the J call TRBJ1-5; tentative D call: TRBD1 (5 bases). V lost 0 bases and J lost 7, with 14 bases in between. From germline, CDR1 is SGDLS and CDR2 YYNGEE. The CDR3 extends over 15 amino acids. CDR3 sequence reads: CASSVDGGFLQPQHF. CDR3 DNA sequence: TGTGCCAGCAGCGTAGATGGGGGATTTTTACAGCCCCAGCATTTT.

The chain recombines TRBV6-1 with TRBJ2-7; TRBD1 or TRBD2 may be the D gene (5 bases each). The CDR3 has 16 amino acids. The V end lost 3 bases, the J end lost 1 base, and 16 bases lay between the germline ends. The germline CDR1 and CDR2 sequences are MNHNS and SASEGT. The CDR3 region is CASSEEAGSLSYEQYV. Here the CDR3 DNA reads TGTGCCAGCAGTGAGGAGGCAGGGAGCCTTTCCTACGAGCAGTACGTC.

This chain uses TRBV4-3 with TRBJ2-7, with D uncertain. V shed 0 bases and J shed 2 bases, with 8 bases lying between them. This CDR3 contains 14 residues. Germline V gene data show CDR1 as LGHNA and CDR2 as YSLEER. DNA for the CDR3: TGCGCCAGCAGCCAAGATATATCAACCTACGAGCAGTACTTC. Translation gives CASSQDISTYEQYF.

The chain joins TRBV5-6 to TRBJ2-3; 10 bases agree with TRBD2. Losses at the gene ends were 4 bases for V and 2 bases for J; bases not matched to a gene: 13. Germline assignment: CDR1 SGHDT and CDR2 YYEEEE. The CDR3 has 18 residues. CDR3: CASSPIGSGGASTDTQYF. The CDR3 DNA is TGTGCCAGCAGCCCCATTGGGAGCGGGGGGGCCTCCACAGATACGCAGTATTTT. The complete variable domain, with remaining parts taken from reference TRBV5-6 and TRBJ2-3, reads DAGVTQSPTHLIKTRGQQVTLRCSPKSGHDTVSWYQQALGQGPQFIFQYYEEEERQRGNFPDRFSGHQFPNYSSELNVNALLLGDSALYLCASSPIGSGGASTDTQYFGPGTRLTVL.

The rearrangement joins TRBV6-1 to TRBJ2-5; D gene ambiguous. CDR1 and CDR2 (germline): MNHNS, SASEGT. There are 12 residues in the CDR3. V lost 0 bases and J 5 bases, leaving 4 bases between the germline ends. CDR3 protein: CASSEAAETQYF. The CDR3 nucleotides read TGTGCCAGCAGTGAAGCAGCGGAGACCCAGTACTTC.

A few counts support this clone. The CDR3 coding sequence is TGTGCCAGCAGTTTCGGGGGACACCCGGGGACAGATACGCAGTATTTT. It yields the protein CASSFGGHPGTDTQYF. The gene calls are TRBV28 and TRBJ2-3; D is perhaps TRBD1 or TRBD2 (6 bases each). Germline V CDR1 and CDR2: MDHEN, SYDVKM. This CDR3 is built from 16 residues. The V gene lost 3 bases and the J gene lost 3 bases, with 16 bases spanning the gap.

This chain links TRBV28 with TRBJ1-1; 7 bases agree with TRBD1. The CDR3 loop spans 16 amino acids. V shed 3 bases, J shed 0 bases, and the junction held 7 bases outside the gene matches. CDR1 is MDHEN, CDR2 SYDVKM, per germline. In DNA, the CDR3 is TGTGCCAGCAGTTTGGGGACAGCGTACATGAACACTGAAGCTTTCTTT. Residues: CASSLGTAYMNTEAFF.

The gene calls are TRBV18 and TRBJ2-1; D remains unclear. CDR1 is KGHSH and CDR2 is LQKENI in the germline V gene. The CDR3 extends over 15 amino acids. Trimming stripped 3 bases from V and 8 bases from J, with 17 bases between. The CDR3 DNA follows: TGTGCCAGCTCACCTCGAAGGACGGACGGCGATGAGCAGTTCTTC. Amino acid sequence: CASSPRRTDGDEQFF.

This clone was picked up one time. This chain links TRBV27 with TRBJ2-7, with D unclear. V lost 8 bases and J 2 bases, leaving 10 bases between the germline ends. Germline CDR1 and CDR2: MNHEY and SMNVEV (reference sequence). The CDR3 is 12 residues long. The DNA for the CDR3 is TGTGCCAGCGGACGGGTCGCCTACGAGCAGTACTTC. Protein: CASGRVAYEQYF.

The chain recombines TRBV28 with TRBJ2-7, with unresolved D. V shed 2 bases and J shed 2 bases, with 4 bases lying between them. This CDR3 contains 12 residues. CDR1 is MDHEN and CDR2 is SYDVKM in the germline V gene. Here the CDR3 DNA reads TGTGCCAGCAGTTTAGTCCCCTACGAGCAGTACTTC. It is translated as CASSLVPYEQYF.

The rearrangement joins TRBV28 to TRBJ2-3; 12 bases fit TRBD2. The CDR3 is made up of 15 amino acids. Germline V gives CDR1 MDHEN, CDR2 SYDVKM. Trimming took 7 bases from V and 5 from J; bases not matched to a gene: 7. The CDR3 reads CASKLAGGLVDTQYF. CDR3 sequence (DNA): TGTGCCAGCAAACTAGCGGGAGGTTTGGTAGATACGCAGTATTTT.

This clone was found once. The CDR3 region has the DNA TGTGCCAGCAGCCCCGGATCTTGGGGAGCTTTCTTT. Amino acid sequence: CASSPGSWGAFF. The chain joins TRBV5-5 to TRBJ1-1; D is ambiguous. CDR1 and CDR2 (germline): SGHKS, YYEKEE (reference sequence). V lost 4 bases to trimming and J lost 10 bases, with 14 bases between them. This CDR3 comprises 12 residues.

J is TRBJ2-1 and V is TRBV11-3, with 10 bases that match TRBD1. Germline trimming cut 5 bases from V and 8 bases from J; bases unmatched to any gene: 9. Germline assignment: CDR1 SGHNT and CDR2 YENEEA. The CDR3 runs to 15 residues. This chain's CDR3 is CASSDGGTGVDEQFF. CDR3 sequence (DNA): TGTGCCAGCAGCGACGGGGGGACAGGGGTCGATGAGCAGTTCTTC.

This chain joins TRBV2 and TRBJ2-3, with D perhaps matching TRBD2 (5 bases). The germline gives CDR1 SNHLY, CDR2 FYNNEI. V shed 3 bases and J shed 0 bases, with 13 bases lying between them. The CDR3 consists of 16 residues. CDR3 residues: CASSESSGWSTDTQYF. As DNA, the CDR3 is TGTGCCAGCAGTGAGTCTTCGGGGTGGAGCACAGATACGCAGTATTTT.

The J gene is TRBJ1-5, the V gene TRBV5-1, with no clear D. V lost 0 bases, J lost 0 bases, and 10 bases lay in between. Germline values: CDR1 SGHRS, CDR2 YFSETQ. This CDR3 spans 16 amino acids. The CDR3 nucleotides read TGCGCCAGCAGCTTGGCGGCACTAGATAGCAATCAGCCCCAGCATTTT. It translates to CASSLAALDSNQPQHF.

The J gene is TRBJ2-1, the V gene TRBV6-1; 8 bases line up with TRBD1. This CDR3 has 13 amino acids. The trim removed 8 bases at V and 3 bases at J, leaving 3 bases unmatched. Germline loops: CDR1 MNHNS, CDR2 SASEGT. The CDR3 DNA is TGTGCCAGCGCTGGACAGGGCTACAATGAGCAGTTCTTC. Protein: CASAGQGYNEQFF.